This T cell receptor beta chain appears in the sequencing data of a study of shared clonotypes between healthy human individuals. Findings and limits, study-wide: Depth of sequencing was expected to influence donor clonotype sharing.

Germline CDR1 and CDR2: SGHTA and FQGNSA. V lost 5 bases, J lost 4 bases, and 14 bases lay in between. The CDR3 spans 14 residues. Healthy adults negative for HIV, lacking recent acute infections or vaccinations, served as donors. Every one of the donors was a Caucasian adult that lived in Nashville, Tennessee. Concerning this clone itself: Its antigen remains unknown.

Using immunoSEQ multiplex PCR, the repertoire was profiled, and TCRdb retains in-frame clones only, with some absent. The sample has millions of clones; 95% are singletons. Input material: naive CD4+ T cells sorted from blood. Subset noted: CD45RA+ positively selected. This clonotype originated in a man aged 18 to 30 in good health. The gene calls are TRBV7-2 and TRBJ1-1, with D possibly TRBD1 on 5 matching bases. CDR3 loop: CASSKQVMSTEAFF. The DNA of the CDR3 is TGTGCCAGCAGCAAACAGGTCATGAGCACTGAAGCTTTCTTT.